This T cell receptor (beta chain) was sequenced during a study of T-cell reconstitution after alpha-beta-depleted transplantation in children listed by TCRdb under 2016. Background on the whole study: Using TCR repertoire profiling, the study followed T-cell immune reconstitution in a quantitative way in children after TCRalphabeta/CD19-depleted allogeneic hematopoietic cell transplantation.

The meaning of the sample's treatment or condition label: allogeneic hematopoietic cell transplantation with graft depleted of TCRalphabeta T cells and CD19 B cells. TCRalphabeta/CD19-depleted allogeneic hematopoietic cell grafts were given to the transplant recipients, all of whom were children. Here is what the overall study found, with its caveats: The apparently early alphabetaT-cell count recovery about two months after transplant was reportedly dependent on only several hundred rapidly expanded clones derived from non-depleted graft cells. In some patients, the high TCRbeta diversity seen at day 60 was put down to recipient T cells and intrathymic progenitors that had survived conditioning. The frequencies of hyperexpanded clones fell over the following months, and after one year, T-cell counts and TCRbeta diversity were mostly attributed to newly produced T cells.

This clonotype was observed a handful of times. Its antigen is unknown. The junction differs from germline at one of its ends, possibly a read error. Sequences LGHNA (CDR1) and YNFKEQ (CDR2) are obtained from the germline V gene. Including cysteine and phenylalanine, the CDR3 has 16 amino acids. Only the CDR3 DNA is retained, 48 bases long and in frame from the first base. Library construction relied on PCR. Sequencing instrument: Illumina HiSeq 2500. Molecular barcoding was employed in the preparation of TCR libraries, with unique molecular identifiers being used to normalize TCRbeta repertoire quantification. Using fastp at Q25 and MiXCR, TCRdb reprocessed the public reads and kept productive beta chains. Merged by CDR3 protein, the rows form single entries marked with the most common genes and DNA. Counted in this sample were fewer than 350,000 distinct CDR3 sequences; over 7.5% of them appeared once. The ten largest clones take up approximately 9.1% of the sample.

The specimen comprised peripheral blood, sampled 360 days after TCRalphabeta/CD19-depleted stem cell transplant. Rearrangement joined TRBV4-2 to TRBJ2-2, and TRBD1 aligns with 12 junction nucleotides. The receptor comes from a female patient aged 2-9 years who had a stem cell transplant for Fanconi anemia, so the T cells may come from the graft donor. Read as DNA, the sequence is TGTGCCAGCAGCCCGGGACAGGGGGCGAACATCGGGGAGCTGTTTTTT. Its translation reads: CASSPGQGANIGELFF.